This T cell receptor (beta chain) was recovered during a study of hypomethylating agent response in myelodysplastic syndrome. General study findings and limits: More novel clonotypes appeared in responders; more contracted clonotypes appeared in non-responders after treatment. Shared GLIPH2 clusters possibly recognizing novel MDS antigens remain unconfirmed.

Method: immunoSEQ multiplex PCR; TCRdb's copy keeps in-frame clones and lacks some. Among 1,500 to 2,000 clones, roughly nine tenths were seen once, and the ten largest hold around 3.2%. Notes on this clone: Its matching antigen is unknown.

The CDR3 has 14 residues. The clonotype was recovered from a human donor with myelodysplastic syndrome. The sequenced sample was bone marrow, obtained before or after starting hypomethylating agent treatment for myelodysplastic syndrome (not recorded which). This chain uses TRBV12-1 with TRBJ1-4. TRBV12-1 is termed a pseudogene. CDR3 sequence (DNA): TGTGCCAGCAGCCCCGGTGCAGCTAATGAAAAACTGTTTTTT. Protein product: CASSPGAANEKLFF.